The clone carrying this TCR beta chain has more than one count but fewer than ten. These data belong to a study of identical twins. MiXCR, applied by TCRdb to the 5' RACE reads, yields one record per CDR3 protein. The data show around 1.7 million distinct CDR3 sequences, around 29% seen once. With 2 bases removed from V and 5 bases from J, the gap between germline ends came to 10 bases. This CDR3 has 13 amino acids. Germline V CDR1 and CDR2: MNHEY, SMNVEV (reference sequence). The receptor was isolated from a newborn girl in good health. The chain couples TRBV27 to TRBJ2-7; no firm D call. Sequencing input: cord blood. In DNA, the CDR3 is TGTGCCAGCAGTTTAGGGCATAAAAACGAGCAGTACTTC. Translation: CASSLGHKNEQYF.